What follows describes a single TCR beta chain. Its antigen is still unknown. This sample is part of a study of T cell clonotyping in hematopoietic cell transplantation. Across the study: Cytoreduction preceded collection of pretransplant recipient samples. Study findings and constraints: Few recipient clonotypes overlapped donors; over 95% were de novo at given depth.

Here immunoSEQ multiplex PCR was the method, and the copy in TCRdb shows in-frame clones only, minus some. This table holds fewer than 100,000 clones, almost 97% found once. The time point denotes: recipient sample about 28 days before transplant, after cytoreduction. Recipient blood drawn about 28 days pretransplant and days 30, 100, 180 after. The V gene's germline CDR1 is SEHNR and CDR2 FQNEAQ (reference sequence). The CDR3 runs 16 residues. V was clipped by 7 bases and J by 4 bases; unmatched bases: 9. The chain combines TRBV7-9 with TRBJ2-1; 11 bases agree with TRBD2. This TCR came from a woman in her 50s with acute myeloid leukemia. Some clones in this sample may be carry-over from other donors' samples. The starting material was peripheral blood mononuclear cells, obtained before stem cell transplant. The CDR3 protein is CASTYRTSGGYNEQFF. DNA of the CDR3: TGTGCCAGCACCTATCGTACTAGCGGGGGTTACAATGAGCAGTTCTTC.